Shown below are 25 T cell receptor beta chains from a single sample sequenced in a study of blood T cell repertoires in COVID-19. Sequencing used immunoSEQ multiplex PCR; TCRdb keeps in-frame clones, though not all of them. The data show 55,000 to 70,000 clones, with 80% to 95% seen just once and approximately 6% held by the top ten. Sequenced input: peripheral blood. The origin of the receptors is a human donor in a cohort sampled during active COVID-19.

On this clone itself: The identical CDR3 is also encoded by other nucleotide sequences in the sample. This chain connects TRBV19 to TRBJ2-3; 9 bases map to TRBD2. V gave up 8 bases and J gave up 1 base; unmatched junction bases: 1. There are 13 residues in the CDR3. The germline gives CDR1 LNHDA, CDR2 SQIVND (reference sequence). Written as DNA, the CDR3 is TGTGCCAGTCGGACTAGCGGCACAGATACGCAGTATTTT. Protein sequence: CASRTSGTDTQYF.

The V call is TRBV28, the J call TRBJ1-2; 7 bases align to TRBD1. The CDR3 is 13 amino acids. After removal of 4 bases from V and 8 bases from J, the junction contained 7 bases not matched to a gene. Germline CDR1 and CDR2: MDHEN and SYDVKM. The CDR3 DNA follows: TGTGCCAGCAGTTCCTCGGACAGGCGGGGCTACACCTTC. Its translation is CASSSSDRRGYTF.

This chain connects TRBV30 to TRBJ2-1; 9 bases match TRBD2. The V and J ends lost 4 bases and 7 bases, in that order; junction bases with no gene match: 8. The CDR3 is made up of 14 amino acids. CDR1 and CDR2 (germline): GTSNPN, SVGIG (reference sequence). CDR3 sequence (DNA): TGTGCCTGGAACCCGGCTGCGGGAGGGAATGAGCAGTTCTTC. Amino acid sequence: CAWNPAAGGNEQFF.

The genes are TRBV15 and TRBJ2-7; 8 nucleotides line up with TRBD2. Germline CDR1 reads LNHNV; CDR2 reads YYDKDF (reference sequence). Unmatched junction bases numbered 18, after V lost 1 base and J lost 4 bases. The CDR3 runs to 19 residues. This CDR3 reads CATSRVGGTASGSLYEQYF. The CDR3 DNA is TGTGCCACCAGCAGAGTTGGGGGTACAGCTAGCGGGTCGTTGTACGAGCAGTACTTC.

The chain couples TRBV30 to TRBJ2-7; 14 bases are a match to TRBD2. V shed 2 bases and J 5 bases; nucleotides not matched to a gene: 17. From germline, CDR1 is GTSNPN and CDR2 SVGIG (reference sequence). The CDR3 contains 19 residues. The CDR3 DNA reads TGTGCCTGGAGTAACTCGAGGGGACTAGCGGGAGAGGTGAGGAACGAGCAGTACTTC. It encodes CAWSNSRGLAGEVRNEQYF.

The table lists this clone with a count of one. This chain connects TRBV15 to TRBJ2-7; 10 bases map to TRBD2. V lost 2 bases, J lost 5 bases, and 9 bases stayed unmatched. The CDR3 sequence is 16 residues long. Germline CDR1 and CDR2: LNHNV and YYDKDF (reference sequence). CDR3 nucleotide sequence: TGTGCCACCAGCAGAAGAGCAGGGCTAGCGGGAGACGAGCAGTACTTC. Translated, it gives CATSRRAGLAGDEQYF.

This chain links TRBV4-1 with TRBJ1-1; no clear D gene. CDR1 is MGHRA, CDR2 YSYEKL, per germline. The germline V and J ends were trimmed by 0 bases and 8 bases, with 10 bases remaining between them. The CDR3 spans 13 residues. For the CDR3, the DNA is TGCGCCAGCAGCCAAGATCTGGGCAGAGAAGCTTTCTTT. This translates into CASSQDLGREAFF.

The genes are TRBV11-2 and TRBJ2-3; TRBD2 matches at 7 bases. The germline gives CDR1 SGHAT, CDR2 FQNNGV. The CDR3 length is 17 residues. J was trimmed by 6 bases and V by 1 base; bases with no gene match: 13. The CDR3 sequence: CASSLGLAETTEDTQYF. The DNA for the CDR3 is TGTGCCAGCAGCTTAGGCCTAGCGGAGACGACCGAGGATACGCAGTATTTT.

The sample holds one count of this clone. The chain carries TRBV7-3 and TRBJ2-1; 9 positions match TRBD2. J was trimmed by 5 bases and V by 4 bases; bases with no gene match: 12. The length of the CDR3 is 17 residues. Germline lookup yields CDR1 SGHTA and CDR2 FQGTGA. CDR3 in amino acids: CASSSTPGGGADNEQFF. DNA of the CDR3: TGTGCCAGCAGCTCGACCCCTGGCGGGGGGGCCGACAATGAGCAGTTCTTC.

The chain is built from TRBV28 and TRBJ1-5; no clear D gene. This CDR3 spans 11 amino acids. The ends were cut back, 5 bases at V and 12 bases at J, with 11 bases in the middle. The germline V gene has CDR1 MDHEN and CDR2 SYDVKM. The CDR3, as DNA: TGTGCCAGCAGTCCCCTAAGTATCCAGCATTTT. This codes for CASSPLSIQHF.

The chain carries TRBV24-1 and TRBJ2-3, with 13 bases matching TRBD2. Per germline, CDR1 KGHDR and CDR2 SFDVKD. CDR3 size: 16 residues. V was pared by 5 bases and J by 5 bases, with 6 bases of the junction left unmatched. The CDR3 coding sequence is TGTGCCACCAGTGGTCCCGGGACTAGCGGGGTAGATACGCAGTATTTT. This translates into CATSGPGTSGVDTQYF.

The chain is built from TRBV4-3 and TRBJ2-1; TRBD2 matches at 9 bases. The CDR3 extends over 16 amino acids. The V segment lost 3 bases and the J segment 0 bases; nucleotides outside the gene matches: 3. Germline assignment: CDR1 LGHNA and CDR2 YSLEER. CDR3 residues: CASSHLAGTSYNEQFF. In nucleotides, the CDR3 is TGCGCCAGCAGCCACCTAGCGGGGACCTCCTACAATGAGCAGTTCTTC.

For this clone: The junction departs from the called germline gene at one end, perhaps through a read error. The chain joins TRBV7-2 to TRBJ2-7; a possible D gene is TRBD1 (6 bases). The CDR3 is 9 amino acids. The V gene's germline CDR1 is SGHTA and CDR2 FQGNSA. CDR3 in DNA: TGTGCCAGCAGCTTGGGGGCGGGCTTC. It specifies CASSLGAGF. Drawing the rest from reference TRBV7-2 and TRBJ2-7, the complete variable domain is GAGVSQSPSNKVTEKGKDVELRCDPISGHTALYWYRQSLGQGLEFLIYFQGNSAPDKSGLPSDRFSAERTGGSVSTLTIQRTQQEDSAVYLCASSLGAGFGPGTRLTVT.

The chain has TRBV9 and TRBJ1-3; TRBD1 might be the D (6 bases). V gave up 0 bases and J gave up 2 bases, with 6 bases separating them. Germline assignment: CDR1 SGDLS and CDR2 YYNGEE. This CDR3 is 14 amino acids long. As DNA, the CDR3 is TGTGCCAGCAGCGTAGGACAGGCTGGAAACACCATATATTTT. This translates into CASSVGQAGNTIYF.

This CDR3 reads CASPQRGQGRTEAFF. CDR3 DNA sequence: TGTGCCAGCCCACAAAGGGGGCAGGGGCGCACTGAAGCTTTCTTT. The chain couples TRBV5-8 to TRBJ1-1; 7 bases match TRBD1. With V trimmed by 7 bases and J by 4 bases, 13 bases remained unmatched. This CDR3 is 15 amino acids long. Germline CDR1 and CDR2: SGHTS and YDEGEE.

This clone was observed a few times. V usage is TRBV7-3 and J usage is TRBJ2-2, with D maybe TRBD1 (5 bases). This CDR3 has 16 residues. Germline lookup yields CDR1 SGHTA and CDR2 FQGTGA. The V and J ends lost 1 base and 9 bases respectively, with 18 bases between them. The CDR3 DNA reads as TGTGCCAGCAGCTTAAAAGGCACAGGAGCTGTTAGGGAGCTGTTTTTT. It translates to CASSLKGTGAVRELFF.

V usage is TRBV18 and J usage is TRBJ1-1; tentatively, D is TRBD1 (5 bases). V gave up 3 bases and J gave up 4 bases, with 12 bases separating them. This CDR3 contains 14 residues. Germline V lookup: CDR1 KGHSH, CDR2 LQKENI. The CDR3 loop reads CASSPGGRGTEAFF. The CDR3 region has the DNA TGTGCCAGCTCACCGGGGGGAAGGGGCACTGAAGCTTTCTTT.

The gene calls are TRBV19 and TRBJ2-1; TRBD2 agrees at 9 bases. CDR1 and CDR2 from the germline V gene are LNHDA and SQIVND (reference sequence). J was trimmed by 2 bases and V by 3 bases; bases with no gene match: 8. The CDR3 length is 17 residues. CDR3 DNA sequence: TGTGCCAGTAGTATCCCCCCGGGCGGGGGGGCCTACAATGAGCAGTTCTTC. This encodes CASSIPPGGGAYNEQFF.

This clone has a handful of counts. The chain uses TRBV7-9 and TRBJ2-3, with a weak D call TRBD2 (5 bases). Trimming took 5 bases from V and 2 from J, leaving 17 bases between them. Germline CDR1 SEHNR, CDR2 FQNEAQ (reference sequence). This CDR3 has 16 amino acids. The CDR3 loop is CASSLRGYGHTDTQYF. The CDR3 bases are TGTGCCAGCAGCCTCCGAGGGTACGGGCACACAGATACGCAGTATTTT.

The chain couples TRBV3-1 (or the pseudogene TRBV3-2) to TRBJ1-2; the D gene is possibly TRBD1 (5 bases). CDR1 is LGHDT, CDR2 YNNKEL, per germline (reference sequence). V lost 1 base, J lost 11 bases, and 11 bases lay in between. This CDR3 comprises 12 residues. CDR3 region: CASSQGGSRYTF. CDR3 DNA: TGTGCCAGCAGCCAAGGGGGCTCGAGATACACCTTC.

The J gene is TRBJ2-1, the V gene TRBV7-2; 9 bases fit TRBD2. The CDR3 covers 16 residues. Germline V gene sequence: CDR1 SGHTA, CDR2 FQGNSA. The V segment lost 3 bases and the J segment 4 bases; nucleotides outside the gene matches: 7. The CDR3 DNA follows: TGTGCCAGCAGCTTTTTAGCGGGAGTACCGTACAATGAGCAGTTCTTC. This translates into CASSFLAGVPYNEQFF.

V gene TRBV7-2 combines with J gene TRBJ2-1; 13 bases line up with TRBD2. V lost 5 bases, J lost 7 bases, and 8 bases stayed unmatched. This CDR3 region has 16 residues. Germline V gene sequence: CDR1 SGHTA, CDR2 FQGNSA. The chain's CDR3 is CASSPSPGLAGNEQFF. CDR3 DNA: TGTGCCAGCAGCCCATCCCCGGGACTAGCGGGGAATGAGCAGTTCTTC.

The chain uses TRBV19 and TRBJ2-3; 11 positions agree with TRBD2. The germline CDR1 and CDR2 sequences are LNHDA and SQIVND (reference sequence). Trimming removed 7 bases from V and 3 bases from J; junction bases left unmatched: 9. This CDR3 is built from 16 residues. The CDR3 DNA is TGTGCCAGTAACGCATATAGCGGGGGGGCGACAGATACGCAGTATTTT. Protein product: CASNAYSGGATDTQYF.

This chain links TRBV4-3 with TRBJ1-3; D remains unclear. Looked up from germline, CDR1 is LGHNA and CDR2 is YSLEER. V was shortened by 6 bases and J by 0 bases, with 9 bases between the two germline ends. This CDR3 spans 14 amino acids. The CDR3 here is CASRPDYSGNTIYF. The DNA of the CDR3 is TGCGCCAGCAGGCCGGACTACTCTGGAAACACCATATATTTT.

This chain uses TRBV7-2 with TRBJ2-7, with D perhaps TRBD2 (6 bases). The CDR3 covers 16 residues. The V end lost 1 base, the J end lost 1 base, and 14 bases lay between the germline ends. The germline gives CDR1 SGHTA, CDR2 FQGNSA. The CDR3 DNA is TGTGCCAGCAGCTTAGTTCGGGGTGGAGGGTCCTACGAGCAGTACTTC. Its protein product is CASSLVRGGGSYEQYF.